The 6 T cell receptor beta chains in this list originate from one sample, sequenced in a study of T cell repertoires in cytomegalovirus infection. TCRdb reprocessed the reads with MiXCR, giving one entry per CDR3 protein. The sample gives 680,000 or so distinct CDR3 sequences, about 40% of which show up once; around 2.8% is in the top ten. Sequencing was performed on PBMCs. The receptors shown here come from a human donor in good health (CMV status not recorded). Some clones in this sample may be carry-over from other donors' samples.

This chain links TRBV27 with TRBJ2-5; 8 nucleotides match TRBD1. CDR3 length equals 14 residues. V lost 6 bases and J lost 1; bases outside the gene matches: 4. CDR1 and CDR2 (germline): MNHEY, SMNVEV (reference sequence). The CDR3 region is CASSEGQAQETQYF. The DNA of the CDR3 is TGTGCCAGCAGCGAGGGACAGGCCCAAGAGACCCAGTACTTC.

The CDR3 DNA is TGTGCCAGCAGCCCCCCCCCTGGGGCTTTCAACTATGGCTACACCTTC. Translating gives CASSPPPGAFNYGYTF. The chain uses TRBV7-9 and TRBJ1-2, with a possible D match to TRBD1 (5 bases). CDR1 and CDR2 (germline): SEHNR, FQNEAQ (reference sequence). Trimming pared 5 bases from V and 2 bases from J, leaving 18 bases between. This CDR3 comprises 16 residues.

This clonotype was seen a handful of times. V and J are TRBV6-1 and TRBJ1-5; D unresolved. CDR3 length: 15 residues. CDR1 and CDR2 from the germline V gene are MNHNS and SASEGT. Trimming took off 1 base at V and 2 bases at J, with 9 bases between the two ends. As DNA, the CDR3 is TGTGCCAGCAGTGAAGGTCGGGGTGGCAATCAGCCCCAGCATTTT. Amino acid sequence: CASSEGRGGNQPQHF.

The DNA of the CDR3 is TGTGCCAGTGGGAGGGTTGAGGCCCAGCCCCAGCATTTT. Its protein product is CASGRVEAQPQHF. The chain carries TRBV19 and TRBJ1-5; no definite D call. Trimming cost V 8 bases and J 7 bases, with 15 bases left between them. The germline gives CDR1 LNHDA, CDR2 SQIVND (reference sequence). CDR3 length: 13 residues.

This chain uses TRBV4-1 with TRBJ2-7; 8 bases agree with TRBD2. This CDR3 has 15 residues. Per germline, CDR1 MGHRA and CDR2 YSYEKL. Germline trimming cut 2 bases from V and 2 bases from J; bases unmatched to any gene: 5. In DNA form, the CDR3 reads TGCGCCAGCAGCCAACTAACGGGAGGGCCCTACGAGCAGTACTTC. Encoded protein: CASSQLTGGPYEQYF.

The rearrangement uses TRBV6-5 and TRBJ2-7; TRBD2 matches 9 bases. V dropped 0 bases and J dropped 5; count of bases not matched to a gene: 8. Germline V gene data show CDR1 as MNHEY and CDR2 as SVGAGI. CDR3 size: 16 residues. The CDR3 region has the DNA TGTGCCAGCAGTTACTCGGGGCCGGCGGGAGGGCACGAGCAGTACTTC. It yields the protein CASSYSGPAGGHEQYF.